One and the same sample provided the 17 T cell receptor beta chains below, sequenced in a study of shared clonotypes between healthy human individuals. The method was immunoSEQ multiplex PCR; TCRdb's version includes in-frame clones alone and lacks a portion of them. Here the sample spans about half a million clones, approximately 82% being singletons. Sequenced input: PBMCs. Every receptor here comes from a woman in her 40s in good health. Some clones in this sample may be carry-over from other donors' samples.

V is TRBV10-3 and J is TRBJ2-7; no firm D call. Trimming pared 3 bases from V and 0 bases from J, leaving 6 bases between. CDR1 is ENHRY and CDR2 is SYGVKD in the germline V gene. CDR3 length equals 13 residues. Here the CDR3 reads CAISDLSSYEQYF. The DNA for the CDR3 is TGTGCCATCAGTGACCTGAGCTCCTACGAGCAGTACTTC.

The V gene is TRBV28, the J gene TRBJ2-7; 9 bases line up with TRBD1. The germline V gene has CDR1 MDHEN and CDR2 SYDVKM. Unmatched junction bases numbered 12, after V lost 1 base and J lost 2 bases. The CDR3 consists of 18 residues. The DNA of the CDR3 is TGTGCCAGCAGTTTATCGGGACAGGGATTTCGGAGGACCTACGAGCAGTACTTC. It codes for CASSLSGQGFRRTYEQYF.

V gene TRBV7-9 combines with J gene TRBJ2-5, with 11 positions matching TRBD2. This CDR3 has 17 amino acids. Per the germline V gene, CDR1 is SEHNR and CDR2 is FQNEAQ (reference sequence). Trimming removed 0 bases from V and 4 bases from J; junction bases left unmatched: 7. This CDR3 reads CASSLALSLAGGETQYF. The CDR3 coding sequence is TGTGCCAGCAGCTTAGCGTTGAGTCTAGCGGGAGGAGAGACCCAGTACTTC. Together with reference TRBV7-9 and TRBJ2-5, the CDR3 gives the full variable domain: DTGVSQNPRHKITKRGQNVTFRCDPISEHNRLYWYRQTLGQGPEFLTYFQNEAQLEKSRLLSDRFSAERPKGSFSTLEIQRTEQGDSAMYLCASSLALSLAGGETQYFGPGTRLLVL.

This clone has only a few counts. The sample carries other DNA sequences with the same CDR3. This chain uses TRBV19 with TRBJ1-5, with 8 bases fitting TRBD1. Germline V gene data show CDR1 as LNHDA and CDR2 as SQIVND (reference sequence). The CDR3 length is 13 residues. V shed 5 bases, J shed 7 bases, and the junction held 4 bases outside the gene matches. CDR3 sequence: CASSPDRVQPQHF. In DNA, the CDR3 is TGTGCCAGTAGTCCGGACAGGGTACAGCCCCAGCATTTT.

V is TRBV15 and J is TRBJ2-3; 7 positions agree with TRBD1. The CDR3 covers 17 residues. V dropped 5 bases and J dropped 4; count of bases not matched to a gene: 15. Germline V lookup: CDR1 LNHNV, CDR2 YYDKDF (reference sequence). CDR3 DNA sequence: TGTGCCACCAGCGGATACGGGACAGTCCTCCACGCAGATACGCAGTATTTT. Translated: CATSGYGTVLHADTQYF.

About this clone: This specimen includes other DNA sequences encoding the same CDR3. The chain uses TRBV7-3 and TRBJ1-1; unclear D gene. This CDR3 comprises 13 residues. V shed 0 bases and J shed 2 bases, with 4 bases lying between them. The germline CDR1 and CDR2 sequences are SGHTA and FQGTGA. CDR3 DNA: TGTGCCAGCAGCTTAACGGGCAACACTGAAGCTTTCTTT. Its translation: CASSLTGNTEAFF.

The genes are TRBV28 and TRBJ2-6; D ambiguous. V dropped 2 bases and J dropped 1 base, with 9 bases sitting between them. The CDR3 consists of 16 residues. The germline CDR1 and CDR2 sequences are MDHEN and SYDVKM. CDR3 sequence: CASSLPILSGANVLTF. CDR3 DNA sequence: TGTGCCAGCAGTTTACCAATTCTTTCTGGGGCCAACGTCCTGACTTTC.

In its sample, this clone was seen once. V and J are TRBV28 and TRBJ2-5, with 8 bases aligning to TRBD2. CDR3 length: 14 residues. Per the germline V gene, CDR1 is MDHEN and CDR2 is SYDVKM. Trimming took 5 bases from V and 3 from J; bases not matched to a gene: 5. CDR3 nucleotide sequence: TGTGCCAGCAGTAGTAGCGGGGAAGAAGAGACCCAGTACTTC. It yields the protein CASSSSGEEETQYF.

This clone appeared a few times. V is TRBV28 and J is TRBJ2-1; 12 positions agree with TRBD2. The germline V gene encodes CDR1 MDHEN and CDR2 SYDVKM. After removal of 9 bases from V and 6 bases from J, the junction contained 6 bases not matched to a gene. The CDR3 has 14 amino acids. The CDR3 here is CASLTSGRSNEQFF. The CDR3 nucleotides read TGTGCCAGTTTGACTAGCGGGAGAAGCAATGAGCAGTTCTTC.

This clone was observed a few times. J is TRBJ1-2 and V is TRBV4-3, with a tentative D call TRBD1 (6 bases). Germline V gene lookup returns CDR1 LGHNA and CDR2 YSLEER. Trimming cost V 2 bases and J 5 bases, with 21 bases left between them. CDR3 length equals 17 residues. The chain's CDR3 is CASSQRGGQDVLYGYTF. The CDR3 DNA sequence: TGCGCCAGCAGCCAAAGGGGGGGCCAGGACGTGTTGTATGGCTACACCTTC.

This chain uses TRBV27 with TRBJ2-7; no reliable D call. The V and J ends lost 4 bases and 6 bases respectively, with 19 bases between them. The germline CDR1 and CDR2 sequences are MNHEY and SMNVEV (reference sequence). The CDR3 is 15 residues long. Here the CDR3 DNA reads TGTGCCAGCAGTTCCCCAGGCAGGTTAATACTCGAGCAGTACTTC. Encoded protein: CASSSPGRLILEQYF.

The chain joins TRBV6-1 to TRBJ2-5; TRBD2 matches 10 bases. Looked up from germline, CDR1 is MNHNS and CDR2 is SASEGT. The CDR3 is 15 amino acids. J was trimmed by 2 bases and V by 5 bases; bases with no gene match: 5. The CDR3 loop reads CASSKGTSEQETQYF. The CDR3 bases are TGTGCCAGCAGTAAAGGGACTAGCGAGCAAGAGACCCAGTACTTC.

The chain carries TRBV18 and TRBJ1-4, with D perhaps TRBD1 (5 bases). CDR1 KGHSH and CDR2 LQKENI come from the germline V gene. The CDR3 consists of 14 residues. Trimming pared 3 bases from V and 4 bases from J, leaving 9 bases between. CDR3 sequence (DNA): TGTGCCAGCTCACCGCAGGGATATAATGAAAAACTGTTTTTT. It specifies CASSPQGYNEKLFF.

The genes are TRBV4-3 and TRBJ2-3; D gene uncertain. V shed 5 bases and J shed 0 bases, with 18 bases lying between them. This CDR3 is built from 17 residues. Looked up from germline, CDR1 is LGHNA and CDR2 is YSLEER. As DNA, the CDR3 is TGCGCCAGCAGCGAAGCCGCGAAACCCCGGAGCACAGATACGCAGTATTTT. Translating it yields CASSEAAKPRSTDTQYF.

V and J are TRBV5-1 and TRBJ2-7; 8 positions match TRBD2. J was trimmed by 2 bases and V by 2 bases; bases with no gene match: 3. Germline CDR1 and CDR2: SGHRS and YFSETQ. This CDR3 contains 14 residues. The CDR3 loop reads CASSFSGGAYEQYF. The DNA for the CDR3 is TGCGCCAGCAGCTTTTCCGGGGGGGCCTACGAGCAGTACTTC.

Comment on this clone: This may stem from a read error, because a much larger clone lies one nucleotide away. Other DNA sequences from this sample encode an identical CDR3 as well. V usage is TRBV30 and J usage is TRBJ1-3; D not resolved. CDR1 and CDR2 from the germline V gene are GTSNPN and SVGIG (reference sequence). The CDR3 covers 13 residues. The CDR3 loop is CAWSVKSGNTIYF. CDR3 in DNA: TGCGCCTGGAGTGTAAAATCTGGAAACACCATATATTTT.

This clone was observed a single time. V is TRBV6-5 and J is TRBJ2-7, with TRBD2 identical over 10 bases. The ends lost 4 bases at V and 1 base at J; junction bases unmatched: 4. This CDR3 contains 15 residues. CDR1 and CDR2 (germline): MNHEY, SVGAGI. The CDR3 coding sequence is TGTGCCAGCAGTTTAGCGGGAGGCCCGTCCTACGAGCAGTACTTC. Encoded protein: CASSLAGGPSYEQYF.